Below, 27 T cell receptor beta chains from the same sample are listed, as sequenced in a study of T cell repertoires in ileal Crohn's disease. This sample's time point: neoterminal ileum biopsy at postoperative endoscopy, about 6 months after surgery. Measured with immunoSEQ multiplex PCR; TCRdb has only the in-frame clones, and not every one. The sample carries 10,000 to 15,000 clones, roughly four fifths recorded once. Sequenced sample: ileal tissue. Receptors were obtained from an adult with Crohn's disease.

The gene calls are TRBV28 and TRBJ1-1; no reliable D call. Between the trimmed V and J ends, which lost 3 bases and 5 bases, there was a span of 4 bases. This CDR3 is built from 11 residues. Per germline, CDR1 MDHEN and CDR2 SYDVKM. CDR3 nucleotide sequence: TGTGCCAGCAGTTTGAGGACTGAAGCTTTCTTT. This translates into CASSLRTEAFF.

The count of this clone is one. This chain connects TRBV15 to TRBJ1-1; 8 bases agree with TRBD1. The germline V gene has CDR1 LNHNV and CDR2 YYDKDF (reference sequence). This CDR3 has 14 amino acids. Trimming took 8 bases from V and 0 from J; bases not matched to a gene: 5. This chain's CDR3 is CATLTGGLNTEAFF. The CDR3 DNA is TGTGCCACCCTAACAGGGGGGTTGAACACTGAAGCTTTCTTT.

This clone was seen more than once but under ten times. This chain uses TRBV9 with TRBJ2-7; maybe TRBD1 (5 bases). This CDR3 contains 15 residues. The V gene's germline CDR1 is SGDLS and CDR2 YYNGEE. The V gene lost 3 bases and the J gene lost 3 bases, with 16 bases spanning the gap. CDR3 DNA: TGTGCCAGCAGCGCGCAGGGCTCCCCTGACTACGAGCAGTACTTC. Translating it yields CASSAQGSPDYEQYF.

By sample share, this clone is medium-sized. V usage is TRBV7-2 and J usage is TRBJ1-1, with D unresolved. V lost 2 bases to trimming and J lost 3 bases, with 16 bases between them. The V gene's germline CDR1 is SGHTA and CDR2 FQGNSA. The CDR3 consists of 16 residues. Here the CDR3 DNA reads TGTGCCAGCAGCTTAAACCCTGGGATGCGGGACACTGAAGCTTTCTTT. This encodes CASSLNPGMRDTEAFF. Filled out from reference TRBV7-2 and TRBJ1-1, the complete variable domain reads GAGVSQSPSNKVTEKGKDVELRCDPISGHTALYWYRQSLGQGLEFLIYFQGNSAPDKSGLPSDRFSAERTGGSVSTLTIQRTQQEDSAVYLCASSLNPGMRDTEAFFGQGTRLTVV.

V gene TRBV29-1 combines with J gene TRBJ2-7; a possible D gene is TRBD1 (6 bases). Germline CDR1 reads SQVTM; CDR2 reads ANQGSEA. The CDR3 totals 12 residues. Trimming left V 3 bases short and J 5 bases short, with 11 bases between. CDR3 sequence (DNA): TGCAGCGTTGAGGGCAGGGGCGACGAGCAGTACTTC. Protein: CSVEGRGDEQYF.

Only one count was recorded for this clone. The chain has TRBV23-1 and TRBJ1-5, with D possibly TRBD1 on 6 matching bases. TRBV23-1 is an ORF, with its function uncertain. Trimming pared 0 bases from V and 5 bases from J, leaving 17 bases between. The CDR3 consists of 17 residues. CDR3 in DNA: TGCGCCAGCAGTCAATCCCCCCCGCAGGGGCTGGATCAGCCCCAGCATTTT. This translates into CASSQSPPQGLDQPQHF.

The chain employs TRBV4-1 and TRBJ2-3, with 13 positions matching TRBD2. Per the germline V gene, CDR1 is MGHRA and CDR2 is YSYEKL. The CDR3 extends over 15 amino acids. After removal of 6 bases from V and 2 bases from J, the junction contained 2 bases not matched to a gene. CDR3 nucleotide sequence: TGCGCCAGCAGACTAGCGGGGGGGAACACAGATACGCAGTATTTT. Its translation is CASRLAGGNTDTQYF.

The chain has TRBV6-1 and TRBJ1-5, with a weak D call TRBD1 (5 bases). V lost 11 bases, J lost 7 bases, and 12 bases lay in between. Looked up from germline, CDR1 is MNHNS and CDR2 is SASEGT. This CDR3 contains 11 residues. CDR3 sequence reads: CAEWGEQPQHF. CDR3 bases: TGTGCCGAGTGGGGGGAGCAGCCCCAGCATTTT.

The genes are TRBV9 and TRBJ2-3, with D possibly TRBD2 on 7 matching bases. Deletions cut 3 bases from V and 2 bases from J, with 16 bases between. Germline CDR1 reads SGDLS; CDR2 reads YYNGEE. The CDR3 is 16 residues long. CDR3 sequence: CASSAGGGGPTDTQYF. The CDR3 DNA reads TGTGCCAGCAGCGCGGGTGGGGGGGGGCCCACAGATACGCAGTATTTT.

The chain links TRBV18 to TRBJ2-5; perhaps TRBD2 as D (6 bases). The CDR3 runs to 13 residues. In germline, CDR1 is KGHSH, CDR2 LQKENI. V lost 3 bases, J lost 5 bases, and 10 bases lay in between. The CDR3 is CASSPSGVETQYF. CDR3 sequence (DNA): TGTGCCAGCTCACCTTCGGGAGTGGAGACCCAGTACTTC.

CDR3 bases: TGCGCCAGCAGCCGCACCGGGGACACCGGGGAGCTGTTTTTT. Translation gives CASSRTGDTGELFF. The rearrangement uses TRBV5-1 and TRBJ2-2; tentatively, D is TRBD2 (5 bases). Per the germline V gene, CDR1 is SGHRS and CDR2 is YFSETQ. This CDR3 spans 14 amino acids. Trimming stripped 4 bases from V and 3 bases from J, with 10 bases between.

This clone was counted a single time. The J gene is TRBJ1-1, the V gene TRBV4-1, with D perhaps matching TRBD1 (5 bases). Germline loops: CDR1 MGHRA, CDR2 YSYEKL. The CDR3 covers 15 residues. Trimming pared 4 bases from V and 3 bases from J, leaving 15 bases between. CDR3 in amino acids: CASSLLVPGDTEAFF. As DNA, the CDR3 is TGCGCCAGCAGCCTACTAGTTCCGGGGGACACTGAAGCTTTCTTT.

This chain joins TRBV5-4 and TRBJ2-1, with a tentative D call TRBD1 (6 bases). Germline values: CDR1 SGHNT, CDR2 YYREEE (reference sequence). V was trimmed by 0 bases and J by 4 bases, leaving 11 bases between them. The CDR3 loop spans 15 amino acids. The CDR3 loop reads CASSLGGQMYNEQFF. In nucleotides, the CDR3 is TGTGCCAGCAGCTTGGGTGGACAGATGTACAATGAGCAGTTCTTC.

The chain couples TRBV30 to TRBJ2-3; the D is unclear. Germline CDR1 GTSNPN, CDR2 SVGIG (reference sequence). There are 15 residues in the CDR3. With 3 bases removed from V and 3 bases from J, the gap between germline ends came to 16 bases. The CDR3 DNA is TGTGCCTGGAGAGCGAATGGGTATTCAACAGATACGCAGTATTTT. Its translation is CAWRANGYSTDTQYF.

The V call is TRBV11-2, the J call TRBJ1-3; 7 bases match TRBD1. Losses at the gene ends were 3 bases for V and 4 bases for J; bases not matched to a gene: 6. This CDR3 is built from 15 residues. CDR1 SGHAT and CDR2 FQNNGV come from the germline V gene. In nucleotides, the CDR3 is TGTGCCAGCAGCTTCTCACAGGGGTCAGGAAACACCATATATTTT. Its protein is CASSFSQGSGNTIYF. Using reference TRBV11-2 and TRBJ1-3 for the parts outside the CDR3, the full variable domain is EAGVAQSPRYKIIEKRQSVAFWCNPISGHATLYWYQQILGQGPKLLIQFQNNGVVDDSQLPKDRFSAERLKGVDSTLKIQPAKLEDSAVYLCASSFSQGSGNTIYFGEGSWLTVV.

This clone has just a few counts. The chain recombines TRBV2 with TRBJ1-5, with D maybe TRBD1 (5 bases). The CDR3 is 15 residues long. The V end was cut by 6 bases, the J end by 3 bases, with 15 bases between. Germline V CDR1 and CDR2: SNHLY, FYNNEI. The chain's CDR3 is CASRQDAGINQPQHF. In DNA, the CDR3 is TGTGCCAGCAGACAAGACGCAGGGATCAATCAGCCCCAGCATTTT. Drawing the rest from reference TRBV2 and TRBJ1-5, the complete variable domain is EPEVTQTPSHQVTQMGQEVILRCVPISNHLYFYWYRQILGQKVEFLVSFYNNEISEKSEIFDDQFSVERPDGSNFTLKIRSTKLEDSAMYFCASRQDAGINQPQHFGDGTRLSIL.

The rearrangement joins TRBV9 to TRBJ2-3; 8 positions match TRBD2. V shed 1 base and J 2 bases; nucleotides not matched to a gene: 6. Germline-derived CDR1 and CDR2 are SGDLS and YYNGEE. CDR3 length: 16 residues. The DNA of the CDR3 is TGTGCCAGCAGCGTACTTAGCGGGGTTAACACAGATACGCAGTATTTT. It is translated as CASSVLSGVNTDTQYF. The full variable domain, its missing parts supplied by reference TRBV9 and TRBJ2-3, is DSGVTQTPKHLITATGQRVTLRCSPRSGDLSVYWYQQSLDQGLQFLIQYYNGEERAKGNILERFSAQQFPDLHSELNLSSLELGDSALYFCASSVLSGVNTDTQYFGPGTRLTVL.

The gene calls are TRBV5-6 and TRBJ1-2, with D perhaps TRBD1 (6 bases). This CDR3 has 15 amino acids. V lost 4 bases, J lost 7 bases, and 20 bases lay in between. From germline, CDR1 is SGHDT and CDR2 YYEEEE. The CDR3 coding sequence is TGTGCCAGCAGCAAGGACAGTTACGGACAATCTGGCTACACCTTC. This gives the protein CASSKDSYGQSGYTF.

This rearrangement joins TRBV28 to TRBJ2-7; unclear D gene. Germline V gives CDR1 MDHEN, CDR2 SYDVKM. There are 14 residues in the CDR3. V was pared by 5 bases and J by 3 bases, with 14 bases between. The CDR3 reads CASSPPTFIYEQYF. In nucleotides, the CDR3 is TGTGCCAGCAGTCCTCCGACATTTATCTACGAGCAGTACTTC.

The chain carries TRBV6-4 and TRBJ2-1; 11 bases line up with TRBD2. CDR1 MRHNA and CDR2 SNTAGT come from the germline V gene. This CDR3 comprises 15 residues. With 3 bases clipped from V and 6 bases from J, the junction kept 4 bases outside the gene matches. The CDR3 nucleotides read TGTGCCAGCAGTGAGGGCACTAGCGGGAGCAATGAGCAGTTCTTC. Its protein product is CASSEGTSGSNEQFF.

The CDR3 region has the DNA TGTGCCAGCAGCTTAAACCCCGGGGAAGGCTACACCTTC. Translation: CASSLNPGEGYTF. V gene TRBV7-3 combines with J gene TRBJ1-2; D unresolved. The CDR3 extends over 13 amino acids. V dropped 1 base and J dropped 8 bases, with 11 bases sitting between them. Per the germline V gene, CDR1 is SGHTA and CDR2 is FQGTGA.

The rearrangement joins TRBV9 to TRBJ2-3, with TRBD1 matching 7 bases. The CDR3 sequence is 16 residues long. Germline values: CDR1 SGDLS, CDR2 YYNGEE. Losses at the gene ends were 1 base for V and 0 bases for J; bases not matched to a gene: 5. The CDR3 DNA is TGTGCCAGCAGCGTACAGGGGGTTCCTAGCACAGATACGCAGTATTTT. As protein: CASSVQGVPSTDTQYF.

This chain uses TRBV6-5 with TRBJ2-7; no firm D call. In germline, CDR1 is MNHEY, CDR2 SVGAGI. V was clipped by 2 bases and J by 1 base, with 12 bases between them. The CDR3 runs to 15 residues. The CDR3, as DNA: TGTGCCAGCAGTTACGGTCTAGAGGCATCCTACGAGCAGTACTTC. It translates to CASSYGLEASYEQYF.

This chain uses TRBV7-7 with TRBJ1-4; D is ambiguous. From germline, CDR1 is SSHAT and CDR2 FNYEAQ (reference sequence). The V and J ends lost 0 bases and 8 bases respectively, with 13 bases between them. The CDR3 loop spans 15 amino acids. The CDR3 sequence: CASSLAGGGGEKLFF. The CDR3 DNA reads TGTGCCAGCAGCTTAGCGGGTGGCGGAGGGGAAAAACTGTTTTTT.

The rearrangement joins TRBV10-3 to TRBJ1-5, with 8 nucleotides matching TRBD1. Germline V gene lookup returns CDR1 ENHRY and CDR2 SYGVKD. The CDR3 runs 14 residues. The ends lost 9 bases at V and 8 bases at J; junction bases unmatched: 12. The CDR3: CAIQKQGGSEPQHF. CDR3 bases: TGTGCCATTCAAAAACAGGGGGGTTCGGAGCCCCAGCATTTT.

The chain employs TRBV27 and TRBJ2-3; D may be TRBD1 (6 bases). This CDR3 is 14 amino acids long. Germline V gives CDR1 MNHEY, CDR2 SMNVEV (reference sequence). Trimming cost V 5 bases and J 4 bases, with 13 bases left between them. The CDR3 DNA is TGTGCCAGCAGTCCAAGAACAGGGCCAGATACGCAGTATTTT. Its protein is CASSPRTGPDTQYF.

In this sample, this clone turned up a few times. The rearrangement uses TRBV13 and TRBJ1-2, with D possibly being TRBD1 (5 bases). Between the trimmed V and J ends, which lost 3 bases and 3 bases, there was a span of 11 bases. This CDR3 spans 14 amino acids. Germline V gene data show CDR1 as PRHDT and CDR2 as FYEKMQ (reference sequence). Here the CDR3 reads CASSFRARDYGYTF. The CDR3, as DNA: TGTGCCAGCAGCTTCAGGGCCAGGGACTATGGCTACACCTTC.